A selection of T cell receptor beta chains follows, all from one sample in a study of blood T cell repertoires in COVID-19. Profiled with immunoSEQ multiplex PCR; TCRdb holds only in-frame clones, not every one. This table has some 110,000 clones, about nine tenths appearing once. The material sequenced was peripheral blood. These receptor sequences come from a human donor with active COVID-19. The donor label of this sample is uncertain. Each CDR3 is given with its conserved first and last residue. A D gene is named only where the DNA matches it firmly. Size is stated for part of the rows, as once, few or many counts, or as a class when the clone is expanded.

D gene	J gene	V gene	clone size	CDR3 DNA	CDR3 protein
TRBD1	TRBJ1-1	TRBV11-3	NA	TGTGCCAGCAGCCTTCATTCGGACAGGGTGAACGTTTTCTTT	CASSLHSDRVNVFF
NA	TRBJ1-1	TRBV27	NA	TGTGCCAGCAGTTGGGCCGGGAGCAATTCTGAAGCTTTCTTT	CASSWAGSNSEAFF
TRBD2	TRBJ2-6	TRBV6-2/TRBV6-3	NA	TGTGCCAGCAGTTACACCGGGGGAGGGGCCAGCTCTGGGGCCAACGTCCTGACTTTC	CASSYTGGGASSGANVLTF
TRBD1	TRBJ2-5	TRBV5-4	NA	TGTGCCAGCAGCTTGGAACCGGGACAGGGGGCAGAGACCCAGTACTTC	CASSLEPGQGAETQYF
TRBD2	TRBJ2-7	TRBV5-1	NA	TGCGCCAGCAGCTGGGGACTACAGAGGGACGAGCAGTACTTC	CASSWGLQRDEQYF
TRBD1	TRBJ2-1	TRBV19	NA	TGTGCCAGTCGTATAGGGGACAGGGGGTACAATGAGCAGTTCTTC	CASRIGDRGYNEQFF
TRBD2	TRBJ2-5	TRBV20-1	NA	TGCAGTGCTAGTAAGCGGGGGCTTGAGACCCAGTACTTC	CSASKRGLETQYF
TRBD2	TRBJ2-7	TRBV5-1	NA	TGCGCCAGCAGCTCCCATACTATACCCGGGACTAGCTACGAGCAGTACTTC	CASSSHTIPGTSYEQYF
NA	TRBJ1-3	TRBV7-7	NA	TGTGCTAGCAGCTTAGAGTACTCGTATGGAAACACCATATATTTT	CASSLEYSYGNTIYF
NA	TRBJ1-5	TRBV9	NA	TGTGCCAGCAGCGTAGGGTCAGGGATGGATCAGCCCCAGCATTTT	CASSVGSGMDQPQHF
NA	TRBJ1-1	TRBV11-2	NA	TGTGCCAGCAGCTTAGGGGGCAGAGGCACTGAAGCTTTCTTT	CASSLGGRGTEAFF
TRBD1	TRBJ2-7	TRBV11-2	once	TGTGCCAGCAGCTTAGGATGGGGACAGGGCGATATACACGAGCAGTACTTC	CASSLGWGQGDIHEQYF
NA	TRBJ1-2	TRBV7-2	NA	TGTGCCAGCAGCCTTTCGACAGCTAACTATGGCTACACCTTC	CASSLSTANYGYTF
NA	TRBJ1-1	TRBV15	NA	TGTGCCACCAGTAGGACAGCCAACACTGAAGCTTTCTTT	CATSRTANTEAFF
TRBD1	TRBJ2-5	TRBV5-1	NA	TGCGCCAGTTTCGCGGGACTTGGACAGGGGGTCCAAGAGACCCAGTACTTC	CASFAGLGQGVQETQYF
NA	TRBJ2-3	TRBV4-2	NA	TGTGCCAGCAGCCAAGCACACGGGAGCACAGATACGCAGTATTTT	CASSQAHGSTDTQYF
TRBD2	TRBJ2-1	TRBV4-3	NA	TGCGCCAGCAGCCAGGTTCATATAGCGGGGGGCAATGAGCAGTTCTTC	CASSQVHIAGGNEQFF
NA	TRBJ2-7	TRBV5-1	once	TGCGCCAGCAGCCAAGACCGGGGGTACGAGCAGTACTTC	CASSQDRGYEQYF
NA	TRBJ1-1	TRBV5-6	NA	TGTGCCAGCAGCCCGAGGGTCCTCCTGCGGAACACTGAAGCTTTCTTT	CASSPRVLLRNTEAFF
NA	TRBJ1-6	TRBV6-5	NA	TGTGCCAGCAGGAACACAGGTTCTGTGGTATTCACCCTCCACTTT	CASRNTGSVVFTLHF
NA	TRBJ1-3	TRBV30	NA	TGTGCCTGCCGATGCCATATCTGGGACACCCTGCGGAGCTCTGGAAACACCATATATTTT	CACRCHIWDTLRSSGNTIYF
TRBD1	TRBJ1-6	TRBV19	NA	TGTGCCAGTAGTATTAGGGGACAGGGGAGTTCACCCCTCCACTTT	CASSIRGQGSSPLHF
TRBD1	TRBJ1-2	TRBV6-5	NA	TGTGCCAGCAGTCGGACAGGGGGCTATGGCTACACCTTC	CASSRTGGYGYTF
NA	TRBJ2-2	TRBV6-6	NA	TGTGCCAGCATAGAGTCTCCGAGCACCGGGGAGCTGTTTTTT	CASIESPSTGELFF
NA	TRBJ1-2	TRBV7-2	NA	TGTGCCAGCAGCTTAGGCGGCAGTAACTATGGCTACACCTTC	CASSLGGSNYGYTF
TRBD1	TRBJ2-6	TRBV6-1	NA	TGTGCCAGCAGTGAAGATAGTAAATCGTGGACAGGGCTACGCGGGGCCAACGTCCTGACTTTC	CASSEDSKSWTGLRGANVLTF
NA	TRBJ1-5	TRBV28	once	TGTGCCAGCAGTTTATTGGACATAATTTCCTTAAGCAATCAGCCCCAGCATTTT	CASSLLDIISLSNQPQHF
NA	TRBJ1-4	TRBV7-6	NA	TGTGCCAGCAGCTTTCAGGGGATGGGGAATGAAAAACTGTTTTTT	CASSFQGMGNEKLFF
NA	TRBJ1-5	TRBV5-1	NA	TGCGCCAGCAGTTACAAAATACCGGGACAAAAGATTTCCCTACAGGTTCAGCCCCAGCATTTT	CASSYKIPGQKISLQVQPQHF
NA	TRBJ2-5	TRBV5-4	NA	TGTGCCAGCAGCCCCGGGTTGGCAGAGACCCAGTACTTC	CASSPGLAETQYF
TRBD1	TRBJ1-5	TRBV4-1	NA	TGCGCCAGCAGCCACAACCTCAGGGGGAACAATCAGCCCCAGCATTTT	CASSHNLRGNNQPQHF
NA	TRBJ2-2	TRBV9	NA	TGTGCCAGCAGCCCCTCGGGCAGGGGCACCGGGGAGCTGTTTTTT	CASSPSGRGTGELFF
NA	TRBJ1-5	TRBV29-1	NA	TGCAGCGTCACCCGAGGCCCCAATCAGCCCCAGCATTTT	CSVTRGPNQPQHF
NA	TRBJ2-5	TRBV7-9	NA	TGTGCCAGCAGCCTTCAGGGACAAGAGACCCAGTACTTC	CASSLQGQETQYF
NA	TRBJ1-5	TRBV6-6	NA	TGTGCCAGCCGTGTGGGGCGCTGGAACCAGCCCCAGCATTTT	CASRVGRWNQPQHF
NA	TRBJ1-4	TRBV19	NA	TGTGCCAGTGCCCCCAGGACAGACCAGAATGAAAAACTGTTTTTT	CASAPRTDQNEKLFF
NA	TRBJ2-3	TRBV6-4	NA	TGTGCCAGCAGACCGACAGTCCGGGGCACAGATACGCAGTATTTT	CASRPTVRGTDTQYF
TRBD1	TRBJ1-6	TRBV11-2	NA	TGTGCCAGCAGCTTAGAGGTTAGGACAGGGTATAATTCACCCCTCCACTTT	CASSLEVRTGYNSPLHF
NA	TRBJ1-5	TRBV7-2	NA	TGTGCCAGCAGCTTAGTTATCGATCAGCCCCAGCATTTT	CASSLVIDQPQHF
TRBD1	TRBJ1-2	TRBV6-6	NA	TGTGCCAGCAGTCGCGGGACAGGGGGGGCAACTAACTATGGCTACACCTTC	CASSRGTGGATNYGYTF